These T cell receptor beta chains were read from a single sample in a study of T cell responses to AZD1222 COVID-19 vaccine. The protocol was immunoSEQ multiplex PCR, while the TCRdb copy is restricted to in-frame clones and leaves out a portion. The sample yields 150,000 or so clones, roughly nine tenths seen once. The input for sequencing was peripheral blood, taken on day 0 of AZD1222 vaccination. The receptors come from an adult in good health. The CDR3 runs from the conserved cysteine through the conserved F or W. The D gene is left open where the match is weak. Only part of the rows carry a size: once, few, many, or a class if the clone is expanded.

J gene	clone size	D gene	V gene	CDR3 protein	CDR3 DNA
TRBJ2-4	.	.	TRBV18	CASSPPDILAKNIQYF	TGTGCCAGCTCACCTCCTGATATACTAGCCAAAAACATTCAGTACTTC
TRBJ2-6	.	TRBD1	TRBV4-3	CASGQGPDSGANVLTF	TGCGCCAGCGGACAGGGACCGGACTCTGGGGCCAACGTCCTGACTTTC
TRBJ1-2	.	TRBD1	TRBV5-8	CASSPGQGAGGYTF	TGTGCCAGCAGCCCCGGACAGGGGGCCGGAGGCTACACCTTC
TRBJ2-7	.	.	TRBV12-3/TRBV12-4	CASSFSSLGEQYF	TGTGCCAGCAGTTTTTCGTCCCTCGGGGAGCAGTACTTC
TRBJ1-2	.	.	TRBV29-1	CSVERRGMTGGYTF	TGCAGCGTTGAAAGGCGGGGGATGACGGGCGGCTACACCTTC
TRBJ2-1	.	TRBD2	TRBV4-1	CASSHDPSGRGNEQFF	TGCGCCAGCAGCCACGACCCCAGCGGGAGGGGAAATGAGCAGTTCTTC
TRBJ2-5	.	TRBD1	TRBV12-3/TRBV12-4	CASSDRGRETQYF	TGTGCCAGCAGTGACAGGGGGCGAGAGACCCAGTACTTC
TRBJ2-3	.	TRBD2	TRBV27	CASRAGAGADTQYF	TGTGCCAGCAGAGCGGGAGCGGGGGCAGATACGCAGTATTTT
TRBJ1-1	few	.	TRBV6-5	CASLARWNTEAFF	TGTGCCAGTCTGGCGAGGTGGAACACTGAAGCTTTCTTT
TRBJ1-5	.	TRBD1	TRBV24-1	CATSEADRVQPQHF	TGTGCCACCAGTGAAGCCGACAGGGTTCAGCCCCAGCATTTT
TRBJ1-1	.	.	TRBV7-9	CASSADRNTEAFF	TGTGCCAGCAGCGCCGACAGAAACACTGAAGCTTTCTTT
TRBJ2-7	.	.	TRBV10-3	CAIGRTPAYEQYF	TGTGCCATAGGGCGGACACCAGCCTACGAGCAGTACTTC
TRBJ1-5	.	.	TRBV2	CASSLQGSNQPQHF	TGTGCCAGCAGTTTACAGGGTTCCAATCAGCCCCAGCATTTT
TRBJ2-7	once	TRBD2	TRBV6-9	CASSARTSGTYEQYF	TGTGCCAGCAGTGCGAGGACTAGCGGGACCTACGAGCAGTACTTC
TRBJ1-6	.	.	TRBV27	CASTLRVGNSPLHF	TGTGCCAGCACCCTGAGGGTAGGGAATTCACCCCTCCACTTT
TRBJ2-5	.	.	TRBV9	CASNRQGRQETQYF	TGTGCCAGCAACAGACAAGGACGACAAGAGACCCAGTACTTC
TRBJ1-2	.	.	TRBV6-5	CASSLSSYGYTF	TGTGCCAGCAGTTTGTCCAGCTATGGCTACACCTTC
TRBJ1-2	.	.	TRBV7-3	CASSAKRGHPGGYTF	TGTGCCAGCAGCGCCAAGCGTGGGCACCCGGGAGGCTACACCTTC
TRBJ1-5	.	.	TRBV27	CASRATGGNQPQHF	TGTGCCAGCAGAGCGACAGGAGGCAATCAGCCCCAGCATTTT
TRBJ1-5	.	.	TRBV5-1	CASSLSGRSSNQPQHF	TGCGCCAGCAGCCTATCGGGACGGTCTAGCAATCAGCCCCAGCATTTT
TRBJ2-1	.	.	TRBV4-3	CPPSRLGLNEQFF	TGCCCCCCCAGCCGCCTCGGACTTAATGAGCAGTTCTTC
TRBJ2-2	medium-sized	TRBD1	TRBV18	CASSLTGGDQTGELFF	TGTGCCAGCTCACTGACAGGGGGCGATCAGACCGGGGAGCTGTTTTTT
TRBJ1-5	.	.	TRBV6-5	CASSYSIASNQPQHF	TGTGCCAGCAGTTACTCAATCGCGAGCAATCAGCCCCAGCATTTT
TRBJ1-5	.	TRBD1	TRBV2	CASSTGTANNQPQHF	TGTGCCAGCAGTACCGGGACAGCTAACAATCAGCCCCAGCATTTT
TRBJ2-7	.	.	TRBV5-1	CASSLVTGYEQYF	TGCGCCAGCAGCTTGGTGACTGGCTACGAGCAGTACTTC
TRBJ2-5	once	.	TRBV5-1	CASRLQAGETQYF	TGCGCCAGCAGGTTACAGGCGGGGGAGACCCAGTACTTC
TRBJ1-2	.	.	TRBV7-8	CASSLVLIPVGGEGYGYTF	TGTGCCAGCAGCTTAGTGCTTATTCCCGTCGGCGGGGAAGGCTATGGCTACACCTTC
TRBJ1-6	.	TRBD1	TRBV7-2	CASSSETGVYSPLHF	TGTGCCAGCAGCTCCGAGACAGGGGTGTATTCACCCCTCCACTTT
TRBJ1-1	.	.	TRBV6-1	CASSEGLTEAFF	TGTGCCAGCAGTGAAGGCCTAACGGAAGCTTTCTTT
TRBJ2-7	.	.	TRBV3-1/TRBV3-2	CASSPGPRVEQYF	TGTGCCAGCAGCCCTGGACCTCGGGTCGAGCAGTACTTC
TRBJ1-3	.	TRBD1	TRBV28	CASLNRGSGNTIYF	TGTGCCAGCCTTAACAGGGGGTCTGGAAACACCATATATTTT
TRBJ2-3	.	.	TRBV12-3/TRBV12-4	CASSLLGVDTQYF	TGTGCCAGCAGTTTACTAGGGGTAGATACGCAGTATTTT
TRBJ2-5	.	.	TRBV5-1	CASNQAGQETQYF	TGCGCCAGCAATCAGGCAGGCCAAGAGACCCAGTACTTC
TRBJ1-5	.	.	TRBV10-3	CAISESADQPQHF	TGTGCCATCAGTGAGTCAGCCGATCAGCCCCAGCATTTT
TRBJ2-1	.	.	TRBV9	CASSVGSRGSNEQFF	TGTGCCAGCAGCGTGGGGAGTCGGGGTAGCAATGAGCAGTTCTTC
TRBJ2-5	.	TRBD2	TRBV11-3	CASSLGVAGAYQETQYF	TGTGCCAGCAGCTTAGGTGTCGCGGGAGCATATCAAGAGACCCAGTACTTC
TRBJ2-7	.	.	TRBV18	CASSQGSPYEQYF	TGTGCCAGCTCACAGGGATCCCCCTACGAGCAGTACTTC
TRBJ2-1	.	TRBD2	TRBV6-5	CASSWTSGSGSEQFF	TGTGCCAGCAGTTGGACTAGCGGGAGTGGCAGTGAGCAGTTCTTC
TRBJ2-3	.	TRBD2	TRBV4-3	CASSPSGLGVIDTQYF	TGCGCCAGCAGCCCCTCCGGACTAGGGGTAATAGATACGCAGTATTTT
TRBJ2-7	.	.	TRBV2	CASTEEGRVGDEQYF	TGTGCCAGCACTGAGGAGGGCAGGGTGGGGGACGAGCAGTACTTC
TRBJ1-5	.	.	TRBV19	CASSILLVSNQPQHF	TGTGCCAGTAGTATCTTGCTTGTAAGCAATCAGCCCCAGCATTTT
TRBJ1-5	.	TRBD1	TRBV30	CAWAGQGNQPQHF	TGTGCCTGGGCGGGACAGGGAAATCAGCCCCAGCATTTT
TRBJ2-7	.	TRBD2	TRBV29-1	CSAAGSGRIREQYF	TGCAGCGCAGCCGGCAGCGGGAGGATTAGGGAGCAGTACTTC
TRBJ1-2	few	.	TRBV18	CASSPGQTDGYTF	TGTGCCAGCTCACCAGGCCAGACAGATGGCTACACCTTC
TRBJ1-2	.	.	TRBV19	CASSRRTSRYTF	TGTGCCAGTAGTAGACGGACATCCCGCTACACCTTC
TRBJ2-1	.	TRBD2	TRBV30	CAWTPASGRAGEQFF	TGTGCCTGGACTCCTGCTAGCGGGAGGGCCGGGGAGCAGTTCTTC
TRBJ1-2	.	.	TRBV28	CASRSRGAGGYTF	TGTGCCAGCAGATCTAGGGGGGCGGGTGGCTACACCTTC
TRBJ1-2	once	TRBD1	TRBV6-5	CASRAGGNYGYTF	TGTGCCAGCAGGGCAGGGGGTAACTATGGCTACACCTTC
TRBJ2-3	.	.	TRBV9	CASSWGLTSDTQYF	TGTGCCAGCAGCTGGGGACTTACGTCAGATACGCAGTATTTT
TRBJ2-1	once	TRBD1	TRBV10-3	CASMTGSSYNEQFF	TGTGCCTCCATGACAGGGAGCTCCTACAATGAGCAGTTCTTC
TRBJ1-1	.	.	TRBV12-3/TRBV12-4	CASSSGWGTEAFF	TGTGCCAGCAGTTCCGGTTGGGGCACTGAAGCTTTCTTT
TRBJ2-7	.	TRBD2	TRBV11-1	CASSLGEAGGAYEQYF	TGTGCCAGCAGCTTAGGGGAGGCGGGAGGAGCCTACGAGCAGTACTTC
TRBJ2-6	.	.	TRBV6-1	CASSANIQGAGANVLTF	TGTGCCAGCAGTGCAAACATACAGGGTGCTGGGGCCAACGTCCTGACTTTC
TRBJ1-3	.	.	TRBV18	CASSPRSAGNTIYF	TGTGCCAGCTCACCCCGTTCAGCTGGAAACACCATATATTTT
TRBJ1-1	.	.	TRBV6-1	CASSEYRDTEAFF	TGTGCCAGCAGTGAATACAGGGACACTGAAGCTTTCTTT
TRBJ1-1	.	.	TRBV6-5	CASSYSSRTNTEAFF	TGTGCCAGCAGTTACTCGTCAAGGACGAACACTGAAGCTTTCTTT
TRBJ2-1	.	.	TRBV11-2	CASSPRVSSYNEQFF	TGTGCCAGCAGCCCACGGGTCAGCTCCTACAATGAGCAGTTCTTC
TRBJ2-5	.	TRBD2	TRBV10-3	CAISESKTSGGSQYF	TGTGCCATCAGTGAGTCGAAGACTAGCGGGGGGTCCCAGTACTTC
TRBJ2-3	.	TRBD2	TRBV5-1	CASSFIAGKDSDTQYF	TGCGCCAGCAGCTTCATAGCGGGAAAGGACTCAGATACGCAGTATTTT
TRBJ1-1	once	.	TRBV2	CASSDEGIGTEAFF	TGTGCCAGCAGTGATGAAGGGATTGGCACTGAAGCTTTCTTT